Following are 5 T cell receptor beta chains from one sample sequenced in a study of cytomegalovirus exposure and HLA in healthy donors. PCR amplification relied on 60 Vbeta primers (plus 13 Jbeta primers). The table came from immunoSEQ multiplex PCR; TCRdb's copy has only in-frame clones and leaves some out. The sample has 100,000 to 150,000 clones, roughly three quarters seen once. The sample comprised PBMCs. These receptors came from a man aged 25 to 40 in good health and CMV-seropositive.

This clone has only a few counts. DNA of the CDR3: TGTGCCAGCAGTTTAGCGGGAGGGCGAGAGACCCAGTACTTC. Translated: CASSLAGGRETQYF. This chain joins TRBV28 and TRBJ2-5; 9 bases are a match to TRBD2. V gave up 2 bases and J gave up 4 bases; unmatched junction bases: 2. Germline assignment: CDR1 MDHEN and CDR2 SYDVKM. The CDR3 is made up of 14 amino acids. Full variable domain (remainder filled in from reference TRBV28 and TRBJ2-5): DVKVTQSSRYLVKRTGEKVFLECVQDMDHENMFWYRQDPGLGLRLIYFSYDVKMKEKGDIPEGYSVSREKKERFSLILESASTNQTSMYLCASSLAGGRETQYFGPGTRLLVL.

This clone has only one observation. The chain recombines TRBV20-1 with TRBJ2-1; D gene ambiguous. The CDR3 has 11 amino acids. Trimming shortened V by 6 bases and J by 5 bases, and 8 bases separated the two germline ends. Looked up from germline, CDR1 is DFQATT and CDR2 is SNEGSKA (reference sequence). The CDR3 is CSARRNNEQFF. CDR3 sequence (DNA): TGCAGTGCCCGTAGAAACAATGAGCAGTTCTTC.

The chain uses TRBV5-6 and TRBJ1-2, with D unresolved. The CDR3 consists of 15 residues. Trimming cost V 0 bases and J 2 bases, with 11 bases left between them. From germline, CDR1 is SGHDT and CDR2 YYEEEE. CDR3 loop: CASSLVGLLNYGYTF. DNA of the CDR3: TGTGCCAGCAGCTTGGTCGGTCTGTTAAACTATGGCTACACCTTC.

The rearrangement uses TRBV27 and TRBJ2-4; 10 positions match TRBD1. Germline loops: CDR1 MNHEY, CDR2 SMNVEV (reference sequence). The CDR3 totals 14 residues. Germline trimming cut 9 bases from V and 9 bases from J; bases unmatched to any gene: 11. The CDR3 nucleotides are TGTGCCAGTACTACAATCCGGGACAGGGGCATTCAGTACTTC. It translates to CASTTIRDRGIQYF.

The chain recombines TRBV27 with TRBJ2-5; possibly TRBD1 for D (5 bases). Germline lookup yields CDR1 MNHEY and CDR2 SMNVEV (reference sequence). Trimming took 3 bases from V and 4 from J, leaving 9 bases between them. CDR3 length equals 13 residues. This CDR3 is CASSFTRVETQYF. In DNA form, the CDR3 reads TGTGCCAGCAGTTTCACCAGGGTAGAGACCCAGTACTTC.